This T cell receptor beta chain was sequenced in a study of T cells after yellow fever vaccination. Study in general: For low cell numbers, libraries were made with SMART-Seq v4 Ultra Low Input.

TCRdb re-analysed the 5' RACE reads in MiXCR, keeping a single row per CDR3 protein. The sample lists roughly 11,000 distinct CDR3 sequences, about 6% seen once, with approximately 0.99% in the top ten. V lost 5 bases, J lost 3 bases, and 4 bases stayed unmatched. The CDR3 loop spans 13 amino acids. General study findings and limits: Almost all vaccine-responding clonotypes escaped detection in sorted memory subsets on day 0.

The V call is TRBV12-3 or TRBV12-4, the J call TRBJ2-7, with 7 bases matching TRBD1. Sequences were derived from PBMCs, either bulk or a sorted T-cell subset (CD4+, CD8+, memory, or dextramer-sorted; not recorded which), sampled on the day of the yellow fever booster vaccination. The TCR originated in a man aged 25 to 40 who received the YFV17D yellow fever vaccine. CDR3 sequence reads: CASSRGQNYEQYF. DNA of the CDR3: TGTGCCAGCAGTAGGGGACAGAACTACGAGCAGTACTTC.